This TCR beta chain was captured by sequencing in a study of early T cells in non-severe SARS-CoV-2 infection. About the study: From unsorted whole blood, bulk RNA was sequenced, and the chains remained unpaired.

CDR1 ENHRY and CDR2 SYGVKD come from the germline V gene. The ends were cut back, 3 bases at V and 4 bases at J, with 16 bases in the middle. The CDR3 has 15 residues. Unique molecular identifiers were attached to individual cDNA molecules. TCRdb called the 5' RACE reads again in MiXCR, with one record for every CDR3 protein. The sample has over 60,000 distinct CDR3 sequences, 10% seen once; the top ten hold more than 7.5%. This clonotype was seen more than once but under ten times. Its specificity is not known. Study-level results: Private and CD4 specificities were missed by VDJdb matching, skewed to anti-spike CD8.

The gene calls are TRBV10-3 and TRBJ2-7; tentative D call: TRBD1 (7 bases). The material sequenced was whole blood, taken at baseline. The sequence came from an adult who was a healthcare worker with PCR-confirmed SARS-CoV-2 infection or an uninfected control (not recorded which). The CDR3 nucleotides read TGTGCCATCAGTGAAGACAGGGCGGCGGGGTACGAGCAGTACTTC. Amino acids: CAISEDRAAGYEQYF.